Below are 25 T cell receptor beta chains sequenced from a single sample in a study of OX40 agonist ivuxolimab in advanced cancers. Sequencing used immunoSEQ multiplex PCR; TCRdb keeps in-frame clones, though not all of them. This table holds more than 65,000 clones, around 92% found once. This specimen was CD4+ or CD8+ T cells sorted from blood, taken in a trial of the OX40 agonist ivuxolimab. The receptors here all came from an adult with an advanced solid tumor such as melanoma, head and neck, liver or kidney cancer.

V and J are TRBV7-9 and TRBJ2-5; no clear D gene. The CDR3 is 11 residues long. With 3 bases removed from V and 5 bases from J, the gap between germline ends came to 4 bases. Germline V CDR1 and CDR2: SEHNR, FQNEAQ (reference sequence). The CDR3, as DNA: TGTGCCAGCAGCTTCACTGAGACCCAGTACTTC. Translating it yields CASSFTETQYF.

The chain links TRBV7-9 to TRBJ1-1; TRBD1 agrees at 8 bases. The CDR3 is 17 amino acids. CDR1 is SEHNR and CDR2 is FQNEAQ in the germline V gene (reference sequence). The J segment lost 0 bases and the V segment lost 5 bases, leaving 11 bases of the junction unmatched. CDR3 region: CASSLTPGTGLNTEAFF. In nucleotides, the CDR3 is TGTGCCAGCAGCCTTACCCCCGGGACAGGCTTGAACACTGAAGCTTTCTTT.

The chain recombines TRBV13 with TRBJ2-7; D is unresolved. The CDR3 has 12 amino acids. The V gene's germline CDR1 is PRHDT and CDR2 FYEKMQ (reference sequence). The ends were cut back, 5 bases at V and 7 bases at J, with 12 bases in the middle. Here the CDR3 reads CASSLDRGEQYF. The CDR3 DNA reads as TGTGCCAGCAGCCTCGACCGTGGGGAGCAGTACTTC.

The CDR3 DNA reads TGTGCCAGCAGCGCCACCCCGGGGGACTACGAGCAGTACTTC. Amino acid sequence: CASSATPGDYEQYF. The rearrangement joins TRBV9 to TRBJ2-7, with D perhaps TRBD2 (6 bases). V lost 3 bases and J 3 bases, leaving 13 bases between the germline ends. Germline values: CDR1 SGDLS, CDR2 YYNGEE. The CDR3 sequence is 14 residues long.

V gene TRBV4-1 combines with J gene TRBJ2-7, with 8 bases matching TRBD2. J was trimmed by 5 bases and V by 0 bases; bases with no gene match: 9. The CDR3 has 16 amino acids. Germline lookup yields CDR1 MGHRA and CDR2 YSYEKL. CDR3 residues: CASSQERGGGSNEQYF. CDR3 DNA sequence: TGCGCCAGCAGCCAAGAGAGGGGCGGGGGGTCTAACGAGCAGTACTTC.

This chain links TRBV2 with TRBJ2-7, with 7 bases that match TRBD1. Per the germline V gene, CDR1 is SNHLY and CDR2 is FYNNEI. The CDR3 loop spans 15 amino acids. Unmatched junction bases numbered 8, after V lost 1 base and J lost 5 bases. Here the CDR3 reads CASSEERQGAHEQYF. DNA of the CDR3: TGTGCCAGCAGTGAAGAGCGACAGGGCGCCCACGAGCAGTACTTC.

V and J are TRBV6-6 and TRBJ2-7; D is perhaps TRBD2 (5 bases). This CDR3 has 13 amino acids. The germline V gene encodes CDR1 MNHNY and CDR2 SVGAGI (reference sequence). Trimming left V 5 bases short and J 2 bases short, with 10 bases between. The CDR3 loop is CASSNGLAYEQYF. The CDR3 DNA reads TGTGCCAGCAGTAACGGACTCGCCTACGAGCAGTACTTC.

V gene TRBV10-2 combines with J gene TRBJ2-7; 11 bases fit TRBD1. The CDR3 contains 16 residues. Germline V gene data show CDR1 as WSHSY and CDR2 as SAAADI. Unmatched junction bases numbered 9, after V lost 2 bases and J lost 6 bases. The CDR3 spells CASSEPVGQGAGEQYF. CDR3 coding DNA: TGCGCCAGCAGTGAGCCGGTAGGACAGGGGGCCGGCGAGCAGTACTTC.

The chain joins TRBV29-1 to TRBJ2-1; perhaps TRBD2 as D (6 bases). Per germline, CDR1 SQVTM and CDR2 ANQGSEA. This CDR3 contains 14 residues. V lost 4 bases, J lost 4 bases, and 14 bases lay in between. CDR3 in DNA: TGCAGCGTTGTCTCTCGGGAGAATTACAATGAGCAGTTCTTC. Translating gives CSVVSRENYNEQFF.

The chain joins TRBV7-9 to TRBJ2-7; no clear D. Germline V gene data show CDR1 as SEHNR and CDR2 as FQNEAQ (reference sequence). The CDR3 extends over 13 amino acids. Trimming removed 2 bases from V and 7 bases from J, with 12 bases in between. This CDR3 reads CASSLSVTREQYF. CDR3 nucleotides: TGTGCCAGCAGCTTATCCGTGACTCGGGAGCAGTACTTC.

The chain has TRBV27 and TRBJ1-5; D is ambiguous. The CDR3 totals 15 residues. Germline values: CDR1 MNHEY, CDR2 SMNVEV (reference sequence). V was cut by 4 bases and J by 0 bases, with 10 bases left in between. Here the CDR3 reads CASSSAPYSNQPQHF. In nucleotides, the CDR3 is TGTGCCAGCAGTTCCGCTCCGTATAGCAATCAGCCCCAGCATTTT.

The chain is built from TRBV5-1 and TRBJ2-2; tentatively, D is TRBD1 (5 bases). Germline lookup yields CDR1 SGHRS and CDR2 YFSETQ. The CDR3 loop spans 16 amino acids. V was shortened by 3 bases and J by 1 base, with 13 bases between the two germline ends. The chain's CDR3 is CASSSPDSLNTGELFF. CDR3 DNA sequence: TGCGCCAGCAGCTCTCCCGACAGTTTGAACACCGGGGAGCTGTTTTTT.

The J gene is TRBJ2-5, the V gene TRBV6-5, with TRBD1 as a possible D gene (5 bases). The CDR3 has 15 amino acids. V dropped 6 bases and J dropped 5 bases, with 19 bases sitting between them. Germline-derived CDR1 and CDR2 are MNHEY and SVGAGI. As DNA, the CDR3 is TGTGCCAGCAGCCCAGGACCCTCAGGGTGGGAGACCCAGTACTTC. Translation gives CASSPGPSGWETQYF.

This clone was seen many times. This chain connects TRBV6-5 to TRBJ2-7; 9 bases fit TRBD2. The CDR3 sequence is 13 residues long. The junction had 5 bases not matched to a gene; V was cut back by 6 bases and J by 5 bases. Germline V CDR1 and CDR2: MNHEY, SVGAGI. The CDR3 protein is CASSLGTSHEQYF. CDR3 coding DNA: TGTGCCAGCAGCCTCGGGACTAGCCACGAGCAGTACTTC.

The CDR3 sequence is CAMVGSTYEQYF. The CDR3 region has the DNA TGTGCCATGGTGGGGAGCACCTACGAGCAGTACTTC. J is TRBJ2-7 and V is TRBV2; D may be TRBD2 (5 bases). Trimming stripped 10 bases from V and 2 bases from J, with 12 bases between. The CDR3 totals 12 residues. Germline CDR1 and CDR2: SNHLY and FYNNEI.

The V gene is TRBV18, the J gene TRBJ2-6; D may be TRBD1 or TRBD2 (5 bases each). The V gene lost 6 bases and the J gene lost 4 bases, with 13 bases spanning the gap. The CDR3 is made up of 15 amino acids. Germline V gives CDR1 KGHSH, CDR2 LQKENI. CDR3 amino acids: CASSPDGAGANVLTF. The CDR3 nucleotides read TGTGCCAGCTCCCCGGACGGGGCGGGGGCCAACGTCCTGACTTTC.

J is TRBJ2-5 and V is TRBV9; 11 bases line up with TRBD2. V dropped 6 bases and J dropped 7; count of bases not matched to a gene: 8. This CDR3 spans 14 amino acids. From germline, CDR1 is SGDLS and CDR2 YYNGEE. CDR3 amino acids: CASNADGTSGTQYF. CDR3 bases: TGTGCCAGCAACGCTGATGGGACTAGCGGGACCCAGTACTTC.

The J gene is TRBJ1-2, the V gene TRBV27; the match to TRBD1 covers 10 bases. V lost 5 bases and J lost 8; bases outside the gene matches: 8. CDR1 is MNHEY, CDR2 SMNVEV, per germline (reference sequence). The CDR3 is made up of 14 amino acids. CDR3 residues: CASSPTGGEGGYTF. The CDR3 nucleotides are TGTGCCAGCAGTCCGACAGGGGGCGAGGGCGGCTACACCTTC.

The chain uses TRBV18 and TRBJ2-5, with 8 bases identical to TRBD1. V lost 2 bases, J lost 4 bases, and 3 bases stayed unmatched. The CDR3 loop spans 14 amino acids. From germline, CDR1 is KGHSH and CDR2 LQKENI. The CDR3 sequence: CASSPADRAETQYF. The CDR3 region has the DNA TGTGCCAGCTCACCAGCGGACAGGGCAGAGACCCAGTACTTC.

CDR3 residues: CASSATGSHGYTF. CDR3 coding DNA: TGTGCCAGCAGCGCAACCGGGAGCCATGGCTACACCTTC. The chain links TRBV5-4 to TRBJ1-2, with no clear D. Germline assignment: CDR1 SGHNT and CDR2 YYREEE (reference sequence). The CDR3 is 13 residues long. V was clipped by 4 bases and J by 6 bases, with 13 bases between them.

The J gene is TRBJ2-1, the V gene TRBV9, with no clear D. V was pared by 4 bases and J by 0 bases, with 5 bases between. This CDR3 has 13 amino acids. Looked up from germline, CDR1 is SGDLS and CDR2 is YYNGEE. CDR3 in amino acids: CASSPSSYNEQFF. The CDR3 region has the DNA TGTGCCAGCAGCCCGAGCTCCTACAATGAGCAGTTCTTC. Complete variable domain (other parts from reference TRBV9 and TRBJ2-1): DSGVTQTPKHLITATGQRVTLRCSPRSGDLSVYWYQQSLDQGLQFLIQYYNGEERAKGNILERFSAQQFPDLHSELNLSSLELGDSALYFCASSPSSYNEQFFGPGTRLTVL.

This clone was recorded once. J is TRBJ1-5 and V is TRBV5-6; tentatively, D is TRBD1 (5 bases). Germline V CDR1 and CDR2: SGHDT, YYEEEE. The CDR3 totals 15 residues. V gave up 5 bases and J gave up 5 bases, with 17 bases separating them. Here the CDR3 reads CASSRTGTEYQPQHF. CDR3 bases: TGTGCCAGCAGTCGGACCGGGACGGAATATCAGCCCCAGCATTTT.

This chain uses TRBV6-5 with TRBJ2-1; D is uncertain. The CDR3 runs to 15 residues. In germline, CDR1 is MNHEY, CDR2 SVGAGI. The V end lost 7 bases, the J end lost 3 bases, and 16 bases lay between the germline ends. The CDR3 bases are TGTGCCAGCATTTCCCTCCCCTCTATCTACAATGAGCAGTTCTTC. Encoded protein: CASISLPSIYNEQFF.

J is TRBJ2-7 and V is TRBV30; D may be TRBD1 or TRBD2 (5 bases each). V was pared by 0 bases and J by 3 bases, with 15 bases between. The CDR3 spans 15 residues. Germline lookup yields CDR1 GTSNPN and CDR2 SVGIG (reference sequence). CDR3 nucleotide sequence: TGTGCCTGGAGTGTAGGGACCGCCGGCGTCTACGAGCAGTACTTC. It encodes CAWSVGTAGVYEQYF.

The rearrangement links TRBV13 to TRBJ1-1; D not certain. V shed 2 bases and J shed 1 base, with 23 bases lying between them. The CDR3 consists of 19 residues. The germline gives CDR1 PRHDT, CDR2 FYEKMQ (reference sequence). CDR3 sequence (DNA): TGTGCCAGCAGCTTAACCTTCGGCGGGCCGACCCAACCGAACACTGAAGCTTTCTTT. Protein sequence: CASSLTFGGPTQPNTEAFF.